A few counts support the clone carrying this T cell receptor (beta chain). The entry originates in a study of cytomegalovirus exposure and HLA in healthy donors. PCR used 60 Vbeta primers and 13 Jbeta primers. The method was immunoSEQ multiplex PCR; TCRdb's version includes in-frame clones alone and lacks a portion of them. The repertoire includes 250,000 to 350,000 clones, about four fifths of them detected once, and roughly 0.3% sits in the top ten. The V segment lost 0 bases and the J segment 3 bases; nucleotides outside the gene matches: 6. Germline CDR1 KGHSH, CDR2 LQKENI. The CDR3 consists of 17 residues.

The specimen was PBMCs. This chain connects TRBV18 to TRBJ2-1; 9 bases agree with TRBD2. The sequence came from a girl aged 2-10 years in good health and CMV-seronegative. The CDR3 region has the DNA TGTGCCAGCTCACCACCGTATAGCGGGGGAAACTACAATGAGCAGTTCTTC. The encoded protein is CASSPPYSGGNYNEQFF.